This entry is about one T cell receptor (beta chain). 5'RACE primed at constant segments yielded TCR alpha and TCR beta cDNA libraries bearing sample barcodes and UMIs. TCRdb re-called the 5' RACE reads through MiXCR, storing one row per CDR3 protein. The sample contains roughly 600,000 distinct CDR3 sequences, around 17% of which appear only once. The data were obtained in a study of T-cell memory formation after mild COVID-19. Overall study: Largely donor-specific TCR clusters were found.

This sequence originates from an adult woman who had mild COVID-19 (a few samples of this study predate the infection). Cell type and time point are not known. Sequencing was done on a sample of PBMCs or a T cell subset sorted from them (not recorded which).

CDR3 bases: TGTGCCAGCAGCTTCGACAGCAGCAACACTGAAGCTTTCTTT. Protein sequence: CASSFDSSNTEAFF. The gene calls are TRBV7-3 and TRBJ1-1; a possible D gene is TRBD1 (5 bases). The CDR3 has 14 residues. The germline V gene encodes CDR1 SGHTA and CDR2 FQGTGA. Trimming shortened V by 3 bases and J by 2 bases, and 10 bases separated the two germline ends.